Listed below are T cell receptor beta chains from one sample, sequenced in a study of blood T cell repertoires in COVID-19. The assay was immunoSEQ multiplex PCR, and TCRdb's table has in-frame clones only and misses some. Among about 330,000 clones listed, about 84% were seen once. Specimen: peripheral blood. The receptors stem from a woman in her forties or fifties with acute or convalescent COVID-19. Both conserved end residues are part of each CDR3. A D gene is named only where the DNA matches it firmly. Some rows mark clone size as missing; the rest say once, few, many or name a class of expanded clone.

D gene	clone size	V gene	J gene	CDR3 protein	CDR3 DNA
TRBD1	.	TRBV9	TRBJ2-7	CASGQEYEQYF	TGTGCCAGCGGACAGGAATACGAGCAGTACTTC
.	.	TRBV27	TRBJ1-1	CASSNYPGTSNTEAFF	TGTGCCAGCAGCAATTACCCCGGGACATCGAACACTGAAGCTTTCTTT
TRBD1	.	TRBV3-1/TRBV3-2	TRBJ1-5	CASSQTGTGRSNQPQHF	TGTGCCAGCAGCCAAACCGGGACAGGGCGAAGCAATCAGCCCCAGCATTTT
TRBD1	.	TRBV10-3	TRBJ2-1	CAISEATGYNEQFF	TGTGCCATCAGTGAGGCGACAGGGTACAATGAGCAGTTCTTC
TRBD2	.	TRBV6-5	TRBJ2-3	CASSPGTTTDTQYF	TGTGCCAGCAGCCCGGGGACTACCACAGATACGCAGTATTTT
.	few	TRBV3-1/TRBV3-2	TRBJ2-5	CASSDFSGSYQETQYF	TGTGCCAGCAGTGATTTTAGCGGATCGTACCAAGAGACCCAGTACTTC
TRBD1	.	TRBV9	TRBJ2-7	CASSVGGQGYYEQYF	TGTGCCAGCAGCGTAGGGGGACAGGGCTACTACGAGCAGTACTTC
TRBD1	.	TRBV7-8	TRBJ1-2	CASSFDRGGASF	TGTGCCAGCAGCTTCGACAGGGGAGGCGCCTCCTTC
.	.	TRBV28	TRBJ1-1	CASSFPRARMNTEAFF	TGTGCCAGCAGTTTCCCGCGGGCTCGAATGAACACTGAAGCTTTCTTT
TRBD2	.	TRBV13	TRBJ2-1	CASSLTFEGLWGTSGRGDEQFF	TGTGCCAGCAGCTTAACTTTCGAGGGGTTGTGGGGGACTAGCGGGAGGGGCGATGAGCAGTTCTTC
TRBD2	.	TRBV13	TRBJ2-1	CASSPPLGGMDQFNEQFF	TGTGCCAGCAGCCCCCCCTTGGGGGGGATGGACCAGTTCAATGAGCAGTTCTTC
TRBD2	.	TRBV28	TRBJ2-1	CASSLGTSGRAYNEQFF	TGTGCCAGCAGTTTAGGGACTAGCGGGAGGGCCTACAATGAGCAGTTCTTC
TRBD1	once	TRBV28	TRBJ1-6	CASSLTQGAGSPLHF	TGTGCCAGCAGTTTAACCCAGGGGGCGGGTTCACCCCTCCACTTT
.	.	TRBV28	TRBJ1-6	CASSLRGLGSPLHF	TGTGCCAGCAGTTTAAGGGGTTTGGGTTCACCCCTCCACTTT
TRBD1	.	TRBV2	TRBJ2-1	CASSQGQNNEQFF	TGTGCCAGCAGTCAGGGACAGAACAATGAGCAGTTCTTC
TRBD2	.	TRBV2	TRBJ2-7	CASRALAGGTYEQYF	TGTGCCAGCCGAGCCCTAGCGGGCGGAACCTACGAGCAGTACTTC